This TCR beta chain was recorded in a study of blood T cell repertoires in COVID-19. About the study: The origin of the acute and convalescent COVID-19 samples was the United States, Italy and Spain. Nucleic acid was either cDNA or gDNA, and it came from T cells, B-cell-depleted T cells, or PBMCs.

Sequencing was performed with immunoSEQ multiplex PCR; in TCRdb, only in-frame clones are kept and a portion is missing. The data hold roughly 100,000 clones, with 70% to 90% observed a single time. This CDR3 is built from 15 residues. Germline loops: CDR1 MDHEN, CDR2 SYDVKM. The ends lost 2 bases at V and 5 bases at J; junction bases unmatched: 8. The source material was peripheral blood. The chain has TRBV28 and TRBJ1-2, with 7 bases identical to TRBD1. This TCR was sampled from a human donor in a cohort sampled during active COVID-19. The CDR3 is CASSLADRILYGYTF. The CDR3 DNA is TGTGCCAGCAGTTTAGCGGACAGGATCCTATATGGCTACACCTTC.